Given below is one TCR beta chain in context. The antigen remains unidentified. Germline values: CDR1 MNHEY, CDR2 SVGAGI. The CDR3 totals 14 residues. The germline V and J ends were trimmed by 2 bases and 3 bases, with 10 bases remaining between them. Some clones are missing from TCRdb's copy, which holds only in-frame ones; the method was immunoSEQ multiplex PCR. The repertoire holds about 21,000 clones, with around 70% as singletons. This entry belongs to a study of vaccination effects on CD4 cells after COVID-19. On the study more broadly: Two-dose BNT162b2 or mRNA-1273 vaccination was given to participants.

Ahead of sequencing, the ViraFEST assay grew antigen-specific CD4+ T cells using viral peptide pools. Following culture for approximately 11 days, CD4+ T cells were isolated. Nucleocapsid antibodies stayed negative before and after vaccination, showing no earlier SARS-CoV-2 infection. General study findings and limits: Clones induced by infection and by vaccine showed marked clonal contraction late after vaccination. Within healthy vaccinees, only 1 of 255 vaccine-induced clones displayed cross-reactivity with common cold coronaviruses.

The V gene is TRBV6-5, the J gene TRBJ1-1, with D perhaps TRBD1 (5 bases). The specimen comprised CD4+ T cells from PBMCs cultured with HCoV-NL63 spike peptides, sampled before COVID-19 vaccination. The origin of this receptor is a human donor who received a COVID-19 vaccine. CDR3 sequence: CASSYGGVDTEAFF. The CDR3 region has the DNA TGTGCCAGCAGTTACGGGGGGGTTGACACTGAAGCTTTCTTT.